What follows is one T cell receptor (beta chain) and its context. The antigen it binds to is not known. Base qualities are not at hand, and no much larger clone is one base apart. The sample belongs to a study of T cells in Graves' hyperthyroidism and ophthalmopathy (dated by TCRdb to about 2019). Turning to the overall study: Peripheral blood was sampled at the time of initial diagnosis, prior to any treatment. Thyroid tissue and blood T-cell repertoires from over 5 Graves' hyperthyroidism patients were also compared in the study. To identify distinguishing TCR V-J signatures, a discovery cohort of some 99 patients was used, comprising 43 with Graves' ophthalmopathy and around 60 with stable Graves' hyperthyroidism. According to the paper, TCR Vbeta CDR3 sequencing was carried out on 120 to 150 peripheral blood samples, which came from more than 40 ophthalmopathy, 75 or so hyperthyroidism and some 17 progressor patients. Prospective prediction of ophthalmopathy was tested in an independent validation cohort of approximately 18 hyperthyroidism patients and 17 patients who later progressed to ophthalmopathy. The approximately 100 discovery patients were divided at random into training and test sets in a 7:3 ratio. After sampling, hyperthyroidism patients received methimazole starting at 30 mg daily, and ophthalmopathy patients received high-dose intravenous methylprednisolone. Overall study results and their limits: In validation, progression to ophthalmopathy was predicted by the model with roughly 71% sensitivity and around 75% specificity, a median of approximately 6.5 months before onset. A model built on a 13 V-J signature distinguished ophthalmopathy from stable hyperthyroidism, reaching roughly 88% sensitivity and approximately 81% specificity in cross-validation and 80%/75% in testing. Most expanded thyroid clonotypes (frequency above 0.001) were also detected in blood, a finding suggesting that blood repertoires may reflect thyroid immune responses. No statistical method was used to set the sample size in advance, and investigators knew the group allocation.

Taken from cysteine to phenylalanine, the CDR3 has 19 residues. Of all the DNA, just the CDR3 is kept, 57 bases in frame from base 1. From the germline V gene (reference sequence), CDR1 is SGHNT and CDR2 is YYREEE. The V end loses 1 base and the J end loses 5 bases, and a stretch of 26 bases separates them. Ophthalmopathy patients had moderately to severely active disease, Clinical Activity Score of at least 3, NOSPECS grade of at least 4, and duration under 3 months. Any patient with an uncontrolled infection, another autoimmune disease, pregnancy or lactation was excluded. Diagnoses were established on the basis of clinical symptoms, serum thyroxine and TRAb, thyroid ultrasound, and orbital computed tomography. PBMCs were separated from around 9.1 ml of fresh peripheral blood using Ficoll-Paque density gradient centrifugation. Total RNA was extracted with Trizol reagent, and quality was checked on an Agilent 2100 Bioanalyzer.

The TCR beta CDR3 regions were amplified from the RNA transcripts. The first round of RT-PCR for the TCR CDR3 was performed with the HTBI primer set and the Qiagen OneStep RT-PCR kit. A second multiplex PCR round built the libraries, followed by size selection and purification. Libraries were sequenced paired-end with 100 bp reads on an Illumina HiSeq2000. From the authors' description of their analysis: SOAPnuke was used to process the raw data, throwing out any read that contained adapters or uncalled bases, had a mean Phred below 15, or lacked an exact constant-primer or identifier match. COPE v1.2.5 was used to merge high-quality paired reads, and clonotypes were defined as unique nucleotide sequences. MiTCR v1.1 was used to align clonotypes to the IMGT TRBV, TRBD and TRBJ reference segments. Only V-J combinations with frequency above 0.0001, covering 99% to 99.2% of repertoires, were analysed. The TCS score was defined as the ratio of F50 (clonal expansion) to E x V (chaos), calculated using BLOSUM62-based TCRdist between CDR3 peptides within each V-J. Welch's t-statistics and random forest reduced several hundred V-J features to 13, which were used in a naive Bayes classifier (R e1071). TCRdb took the public reads, trimmed them with fastp at Q25, ran MiXCR for clone calling and kept in-frame beta chains. Each CDR3 protein appears once, grouped with its most common genes and DNA. These V and J calls originate from TCRdb's pipeline instead of the authors' own analysis. In this sample the table shows about half a million distinct CDR3 sequences, approximately 16% of which occur a single time. Around 32% of the sample lies in the top ten.

The sequence came from a woman aged 25-40 years with Graves' ophthalmopathy. Recombination joined TRBV5-4 with TRBJ2-3; the D gene is possibly TRBD2, with 9 bases matching. The sequencing input was blood. The CDR3 here reads CASSLPGGGRANRLDTQYF. In nucleotides, the sequence is TGTGCCAGCAGCTTGCCAGGGGGCGGGAGGGCCAATAGGTTAGATACGCAGTATTTT. Supplemented by the reference TRBV5-4 and TRBJ2-3 proteins around the CDR3, the complete variable domain is ETGVTQSPTHLIKTRGQQVTLRCSSQSGHNTVSWYQQALGQGPQFIFQYYREEENGRGNFPPRFSGLQFPNYSSELNVNALELDDSALYLCASSLPGGGRANRLDTQYFGPGTRLTVL.